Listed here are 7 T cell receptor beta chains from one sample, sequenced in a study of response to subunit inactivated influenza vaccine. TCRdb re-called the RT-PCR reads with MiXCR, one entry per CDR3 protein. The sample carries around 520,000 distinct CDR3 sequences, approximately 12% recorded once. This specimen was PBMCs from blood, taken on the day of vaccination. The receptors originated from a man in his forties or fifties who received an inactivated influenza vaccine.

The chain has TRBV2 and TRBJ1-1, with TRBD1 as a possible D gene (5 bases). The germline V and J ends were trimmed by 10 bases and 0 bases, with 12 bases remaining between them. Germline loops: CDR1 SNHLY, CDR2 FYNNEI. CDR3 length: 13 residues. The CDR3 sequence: CATREGMNTEAFF. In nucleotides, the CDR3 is TGTGCCACCAGGGAGGGGATGAACACTGAAGCTTTCTTT.

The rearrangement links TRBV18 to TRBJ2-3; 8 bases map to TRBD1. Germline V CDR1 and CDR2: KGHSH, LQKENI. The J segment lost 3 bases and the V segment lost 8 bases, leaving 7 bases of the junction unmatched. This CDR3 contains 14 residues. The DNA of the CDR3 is TGTGCCAGCGAAACGAACAGGGGGACAGATACGCAGTATTTT. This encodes CASETNRGTDTQYF.

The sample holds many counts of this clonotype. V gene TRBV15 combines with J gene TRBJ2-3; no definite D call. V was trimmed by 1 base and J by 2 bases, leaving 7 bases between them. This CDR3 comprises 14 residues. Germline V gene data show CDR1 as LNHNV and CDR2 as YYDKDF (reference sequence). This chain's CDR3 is CATSRVTTTDTQYF. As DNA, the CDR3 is TGTGCCACCAGCAGAGTCACGACCACAGATACGCAGTATTTT.

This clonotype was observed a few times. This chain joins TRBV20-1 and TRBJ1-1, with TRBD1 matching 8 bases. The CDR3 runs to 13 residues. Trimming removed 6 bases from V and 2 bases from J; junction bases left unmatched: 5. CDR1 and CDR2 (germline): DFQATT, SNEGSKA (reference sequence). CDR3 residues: CSAAGGVNTEAFF. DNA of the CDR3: TGCAGTGCCGCAGGGGGCGTAAACACTGAAGCTTTCTTT.

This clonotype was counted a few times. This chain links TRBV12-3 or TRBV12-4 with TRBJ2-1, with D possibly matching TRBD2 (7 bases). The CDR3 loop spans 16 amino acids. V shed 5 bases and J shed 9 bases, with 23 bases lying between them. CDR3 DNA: TGTGCCAGCAGTCCCCGATTTCAGGGAGGGGGTGTTGAGCAGTTCTTC. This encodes CASSPRFQGGGVEQFF.

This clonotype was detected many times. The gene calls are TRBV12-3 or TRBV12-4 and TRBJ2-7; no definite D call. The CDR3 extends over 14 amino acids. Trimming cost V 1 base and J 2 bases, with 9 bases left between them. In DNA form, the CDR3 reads TGTGCCAGCAGTTTAGGTTTCGGTCCCTACGAGCAGTACTTC. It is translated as CASSLGFGPYEQYF.

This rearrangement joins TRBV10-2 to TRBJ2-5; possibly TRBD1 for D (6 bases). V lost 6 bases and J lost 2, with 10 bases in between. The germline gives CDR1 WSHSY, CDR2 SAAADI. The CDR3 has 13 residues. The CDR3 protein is CASRWQGQETQYF. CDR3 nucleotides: TGCGCCAGCAGGTGGCAGGGGCAAGAGACCCAGTACTTC.